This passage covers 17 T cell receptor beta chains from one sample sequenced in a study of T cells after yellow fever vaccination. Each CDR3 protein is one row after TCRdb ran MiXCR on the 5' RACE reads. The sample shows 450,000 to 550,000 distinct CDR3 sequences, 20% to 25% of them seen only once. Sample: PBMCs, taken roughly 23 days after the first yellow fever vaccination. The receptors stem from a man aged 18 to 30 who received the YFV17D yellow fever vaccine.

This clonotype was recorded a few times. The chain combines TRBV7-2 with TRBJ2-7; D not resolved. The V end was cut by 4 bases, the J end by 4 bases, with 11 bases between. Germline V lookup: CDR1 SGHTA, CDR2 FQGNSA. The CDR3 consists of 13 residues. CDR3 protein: CASSSSRNYEQYV. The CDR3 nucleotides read TGTGCCAGCAGCTCGTCGAGGAATTACGAGCAGTACGTC.

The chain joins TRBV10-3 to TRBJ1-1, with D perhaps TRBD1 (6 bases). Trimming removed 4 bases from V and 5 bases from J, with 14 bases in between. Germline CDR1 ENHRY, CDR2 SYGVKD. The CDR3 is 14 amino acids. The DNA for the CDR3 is TGTGCCATCAGTGCAGTTGGGGGCGAGACTGAAGCTTTCTTT. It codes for CAISAVGGETEAFF.

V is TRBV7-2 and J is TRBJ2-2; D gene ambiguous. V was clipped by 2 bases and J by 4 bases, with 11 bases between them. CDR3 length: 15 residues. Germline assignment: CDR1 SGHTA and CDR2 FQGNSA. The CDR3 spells CASSLTTGVTGELFF. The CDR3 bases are TGTGCCAGCAGCTTAACCACTGGAGTCACCGGGGAGCTGTTTTTT.

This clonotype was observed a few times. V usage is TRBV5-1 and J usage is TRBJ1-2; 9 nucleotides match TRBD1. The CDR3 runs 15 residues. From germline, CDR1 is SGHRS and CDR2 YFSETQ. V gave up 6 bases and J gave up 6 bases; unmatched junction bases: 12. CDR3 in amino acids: CASNIGTGLSNGYTF. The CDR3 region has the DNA TGCGCCAGCAACATCGGGACAGGGCTCTCCAATGGCTACACCTTC.

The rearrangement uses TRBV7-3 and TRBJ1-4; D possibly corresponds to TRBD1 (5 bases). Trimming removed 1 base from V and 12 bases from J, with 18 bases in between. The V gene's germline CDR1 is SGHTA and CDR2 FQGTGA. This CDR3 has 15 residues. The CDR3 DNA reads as TGTGCCAGCAGCTTAAGGGTACGGGCCGGGGGTGAACTGTTTTTT. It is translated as CASSLRVRAGGELFF.

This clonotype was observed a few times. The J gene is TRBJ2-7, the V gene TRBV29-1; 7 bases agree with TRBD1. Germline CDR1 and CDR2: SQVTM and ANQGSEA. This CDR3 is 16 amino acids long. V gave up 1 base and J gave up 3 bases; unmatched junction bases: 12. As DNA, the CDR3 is TGCAGCGTTGAAGGAGGGGCTAAGGACAGGTTCTACGAGCAGTACTTC. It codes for CSVEGGAKDRFYEQYF.

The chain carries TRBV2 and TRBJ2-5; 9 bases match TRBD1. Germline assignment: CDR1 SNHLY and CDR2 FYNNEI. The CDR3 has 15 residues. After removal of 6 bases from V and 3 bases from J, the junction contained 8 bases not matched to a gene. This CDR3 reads CASSGGQGSKETQYF. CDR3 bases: TGTGCCAGCAGCGGAGGACAGGGGTCAAAAGAGACCCAGTACTTC.

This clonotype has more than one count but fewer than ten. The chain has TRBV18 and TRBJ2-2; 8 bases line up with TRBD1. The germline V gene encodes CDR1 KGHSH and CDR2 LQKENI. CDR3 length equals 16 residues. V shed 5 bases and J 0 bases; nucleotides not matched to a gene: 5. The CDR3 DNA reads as TGTGCCAGCTCAGAGGGACAGGTGTCGAACACCGGGGAGCTGTTTTTT. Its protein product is CASSEGQVSNTGELFF.

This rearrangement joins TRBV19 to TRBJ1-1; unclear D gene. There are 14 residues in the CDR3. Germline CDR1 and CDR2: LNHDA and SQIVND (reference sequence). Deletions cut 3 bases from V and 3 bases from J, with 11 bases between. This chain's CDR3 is CASSMGTAYTEAFF. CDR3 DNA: TGTGCCAGTAGTATGGGTACAGCTTACACTGAAGCTTTCTTT.

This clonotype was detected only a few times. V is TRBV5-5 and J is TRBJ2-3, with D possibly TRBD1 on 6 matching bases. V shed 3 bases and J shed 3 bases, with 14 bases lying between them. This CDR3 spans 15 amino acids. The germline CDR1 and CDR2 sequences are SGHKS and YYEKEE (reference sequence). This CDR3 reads CASSSYRERTDTQYF. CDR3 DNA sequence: TGTGCCAGCAGCTCCTACAGGGAGAGGACAGATACGCAGTATTTT.

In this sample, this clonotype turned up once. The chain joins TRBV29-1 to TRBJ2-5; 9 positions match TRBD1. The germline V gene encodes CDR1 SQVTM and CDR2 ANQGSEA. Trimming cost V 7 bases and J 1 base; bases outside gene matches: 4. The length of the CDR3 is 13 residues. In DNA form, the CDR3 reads TGCAGCGGGGGACAGGGTGCCCAAGAGACCCAGTACTTC. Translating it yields CSGGQGAQETQYF.

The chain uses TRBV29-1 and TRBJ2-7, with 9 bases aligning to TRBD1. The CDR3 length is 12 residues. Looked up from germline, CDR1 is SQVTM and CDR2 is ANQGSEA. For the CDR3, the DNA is TGCTCCGCGGGACAGGGCGGTTACGAGCAGTACTTC. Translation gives CSAGQGGYEQYF.

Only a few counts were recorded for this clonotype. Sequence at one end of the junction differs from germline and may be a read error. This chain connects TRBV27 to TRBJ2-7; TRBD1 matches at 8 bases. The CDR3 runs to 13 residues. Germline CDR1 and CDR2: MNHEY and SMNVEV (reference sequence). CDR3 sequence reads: CASGFGQGYEQYF. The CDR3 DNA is TGTGCCAGCGGTTTCGGACAGGGCTACGAGCAGTACTTC.

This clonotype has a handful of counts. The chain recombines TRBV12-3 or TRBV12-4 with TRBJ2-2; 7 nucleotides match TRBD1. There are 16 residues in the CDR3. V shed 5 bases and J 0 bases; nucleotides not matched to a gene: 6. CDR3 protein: CASSPRDSSNTGELFF. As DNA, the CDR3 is TGTGCCAGCAGTCCCAGGGACAGTTCGAACACCGGGGAGCTGTTTTTT.

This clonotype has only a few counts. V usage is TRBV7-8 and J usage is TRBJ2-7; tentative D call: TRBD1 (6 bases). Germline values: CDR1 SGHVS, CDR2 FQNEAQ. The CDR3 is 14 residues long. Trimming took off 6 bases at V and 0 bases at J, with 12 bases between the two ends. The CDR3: CASRPDRHSYEQYV. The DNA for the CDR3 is TGTGCCAGCAGGCCCGACAGGCACTCCTACGAGCAGTACGTC.

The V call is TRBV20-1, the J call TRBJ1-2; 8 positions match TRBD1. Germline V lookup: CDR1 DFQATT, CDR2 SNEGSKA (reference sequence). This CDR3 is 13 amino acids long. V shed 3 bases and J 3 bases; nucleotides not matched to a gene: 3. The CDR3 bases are TGCAGTGCTAGGGGGGACAGGCACTATGGCTACACCTTC. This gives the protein CSARGDRHYGYTF.

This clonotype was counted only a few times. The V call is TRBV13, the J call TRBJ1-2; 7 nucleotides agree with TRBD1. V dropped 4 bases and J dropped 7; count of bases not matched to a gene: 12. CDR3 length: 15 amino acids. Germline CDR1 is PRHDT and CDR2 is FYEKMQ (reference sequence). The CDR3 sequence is CASSSTDRADGGYTF. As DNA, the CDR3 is TGTGCCAGCAGCTCCACCGACAGGGCCGACGGTGGCTACACCTTC.